This T cell receptor beta chain was recorded in a study of T cell repertoires in cytomegalovirus infection (dated by TCRdb to the late 2010s). Concerning the study at large: The HLA type of each donor mattered for the analysis, because public TCR beta signatures pointed to carriage of CMV infection along with the matching HLA type.

For sequencing, an Illumina HiSeq 1500 was employed. TCRdb itself trimmed the public reads at Q25 with fastp, ran MiXCR and retained productive beta chains. Rows are unified per CDR3 protein, each entry keeping the most common DNA and genes. This sample comprises 630,000 or so distinct CDR3 sequences, about 24% of them detected only once. The biggest ten clones account for 6.5% to 10% of the sample. What the work shows at the level of the full study, not this receptor alone: The ex vivo response was dominated by HLA-C-restricted CMV-specific TCR beta clonotypes, which also provided the single most frequent clonotype in two of eight donors. In both this cohort and an independent cohort of a few hundred donors, the cumulative frequency of public TCR beta family members distinguished carriers of CMV infection plus the relevant HLA type.

Germline trimming: 1 base from V, 1 base from J; junction bases outside gene matches: 15. CDR1 SEHNR and CDR2 FQNEAQ were looked up in the germline V gene (reference sequence). Counted from cysteine to phenylalanine, this CDR3 has 19 amino acids. Here the CDR3 DNA is all that survives: 57 bases in frame from base 1. This clonotype was seen at least ten times. No antigen is known for it. No clone much larger than this one lies a single base away; base qualities are absent. The origin of this receptor is a human donor in good health (CMV status not recorded). Some clones in this sample may be carry-over from other donors' samples. The chain is encoded by TRBV7-9 joined to TRBJ1-1, with 7 bases in between that match TRBD1. The sequencing input was CD8+ T cells from PBMCs. The DNA sequence follows: TGTGCCAGCAGCTTAGATTCCGACAGGGCCTTCATTGGGAACACTGAAGCTTTCTTT. Translated, this gives CASSLDSDRAFIGNTEAFF. This CDR3, with the reference TRBV7-9 and TRBJ1-1 proteins standing in past its ends, gives the full variable domain DTGVSQNPRHKITKRGQNVTFRCDPISEHNRLYWYRQTLGQGPEFLTYFQNEAQLEKSRLLSDRFSAERPKGSFSTLEIQRTEQGDSAMYLCASSLDSDRAFIGNTEAFFGQGTRLTVV.